These 12 T cell receptor beta chains were all obtained from the same sample, sequenced in a study of identical twins. TCRdb re-derived calls from the 5' RACE reads in MiXCR, one entry per CDR3 protein. The top ten hold more than 0.4% of the sample, which has about 490,000 distinct CDR3 sequences, 15% seen once. A further study also used this sample, focusing on yellow fever vaccine responses in identical twins.

The sequencing input was CD4+ T cells sorted from blood. These receptors originate from a woman aged 18-35 years in good health.

This clonotype was recorded a few times. The genes are TRBV20-1 and TRBJ2-1; 8 positions agree with TRBD2. Germline assignment: CDR1 DFQATT and CDR2 SNEGSKA (reference sequence). The CDR3 is made up of 16 amino acids. With 0 bases clipped from V and 9 bases from J, the junction kept 13 bases outside the gene matches. The CDR3 region has the DNA TGCAGTGCTAGAGATCCGGGAGGGCCTCGTGGGAGTGAGCAGTTCTTC. This encodes CSARDPGGPRGSEQFF.

The sample holds many counts of this clonotype. The chain uses TRBV7-7 and TRBJ2-1, with D possibly matching TRBD2 (5 bases). Trimming stripped 5 bases from V and 9 bases from J, with 14 bases between. This CDR3 region has 13 residues. Germline V CDR1 and CDR2: SSHAT, FNYEAQ (reference sequence). CDR3 in DNA: TGTGCCAGCAGCGCCGACCTCCGGGGTGAGCAGTTCTTC. Translated, it gives CASSADLRGEQFF.

The chain links TRBV6-1 to TRBJ1-5, with 12 bases matching TRBD1. CDR3 length equals 17 residues. V was pared by 5 bases and J by 4 bases, with 9 bases of the junction left unmatched. Per the germline V gene, CDR1 is MNHNS and CDR2 is SASEGT. CDR3 amino acids: CASSIGTGGAGNQPQHF. The CDR3 bases are TGTGCCAGCAGTATTGGGACAGGGGGCGCGGGTAATCAGCCCCAGCATTTT.

This chain uses TRBV5-1 with TRBJ1-1; 9 bases match TRBD1. The CDR3 runs to 13 residues. V was clipped by 5 bases and J by 11 bases; unmatched bases: 10. From germline, CDR1 is SGHRS and CDR2 YFSETQ. The CDR3 loop is CASRAGTGFRAFF. The CDR3 nucleotides read TGCGCCAGCAGGGCCGGGACAGGGTTTCGGGCTTTCTTT.

Ten or more counts support this clonotype. The chain has TRBV5-1 and TRBJ1-1; D is unresolved. Trimming cost V 3 bases and J 1 base, with 10 bases left between them. The CDR3 covers 14 residues. Germline lookup yields CDR1 SGHRS and CDR2 YFSETQ. DNA of the CDR3: TGCGCCAGCAGCTCTGGAGGAGGGAACACTGAAGCTTTCTTT. Encoded protein: CASSSGGGNTEAFF.

The chain uses TRBV3-1 and TRBJ1-1; D gene ambiguous. The length of the CDR3 is 14 residues. From germline, CDR1 is LGHDT and CDR2 YNNKEL (reference sequence). Trimming took 0 bases from V and 4 from J, leaving 9 bases between them. CDR3 sequence reads: CASSQDNLITEAFF. The CDR3 DNA is TGTGCCAGCAGCCAAGACAATTTAATCACTGAAGCTTTCTTT. Complete variable domain (other parts from reference TRBV3-1 and TRBJ1-1): DTAVSQTPKYLVTQMGNDKSIKCEQNLGHDTMYWYKQDSKKFLKIMFSYNNKELIINETVPNRFSPKSPDKAHLNLHINSLELGDSAVYFCASSQDNLITEAFFGQGTRLTVV.

V gene TRBV6-5 combines with J gene TRBJ2-4; D gene uncertain. CDR1 and CDR2 from the germline V gene are MNHEY and SVGAGI. The CDR3 covers 11 residues. Trimming cost V 6 bases and J 4 bases, with 4 bases left between them. CDR3 region: CASSNKNIQYF. For the CDR3, the DNA is TGTGCCAGCAGCAATAAAAACATTCAGTACTTC.

CDR3 in DNA: TGTGCCAGCAGCTTAGCTTCGCGGGGGGGCGGAGATACGCAGTATTTT. Residues: CASSLASRGGGDTQYF. The chain has TRBV7-2 and TRBJ2-3; 9 bases match TRBD2. From germline, CDR1 is SGHTA and CDR2 FQGNSA. This CDR3 is 16 amino acids long. V was pared by 0 bases and J by 5 bases, with 6 bases of the junction left unmatched. The complete variable domain, with remaining parts taken from reference TRBV7-2 and TRBJ2-3, reads GAGVSQSPSNKVTEKGKDVELRCDPISGHTALYWYRQSLGQGLEFLIYFQGNSAPDKSGLPSDRFSAERTGGSVSTLTIQRTQQEDSAVYLCASSLASRGGGDTQYFGPGTRLTVL.

A remark on this clonotype: A much larger clone lies a single base off, so this may be a read error. This chain links TRBV5-1 with TRBJ2-2, with D perhaps TRBD1 (6 bases). Trimming shortened V by 1 base and J by 3 bases, and 7 bases separated the two germline ends. The germline V gene has CDR1 SGHRS and CDR2 YFSETQ. This CDR3 spans 14 amino acids. The CDR3: CASSLPGDTGELFF. DNA for the CDR3: TGCGCCAGCAGCTTGCCAGGGGACACCGGGGAGCTGTTTTTT.

CDR3 nucleotides: TGTGCCAGCAGCCCAAGGCAGTTACGGGACCTTGTCGACGAGCAGTACTTC. Protein sequence: CASSPRQLRDLVDEQYF. The chain is built from TRBV7-8 and TRBJ2-7; D may match TRBD1 or TRBD2 (5 bases each). This CDR3 contains 17 residues. Deletions cut 5 bases from V and 5 bases from J, with 25 bases between. From germline, CDR1 is SGHVS and CDR2 FQNEAQ.

This clonotype was recorded a few times. V is TRBV7-6 and J is TRBJ2-2, with D possibly matching TRBD2 (5 bases). The V gene's germline CDR1 is SGHVS and CDR2 FNYEAQ. V was cut by 5 bases and J by 0 bases, with 19 bases left in between. The CDR3 consists of 18 residues. CDR3 amino acids: CASSPRHGNLANTGELFF. The DNA for the CDR3 is TGTGCCAGCAGCCCAAGGCACGGGAATCTGGCGAACACCGGGGAGCTGTTTTTT. Supplemented by reference TRBV7-6 and TRBJ2-2, the full variable domain reads GAGVSQSPRYKVTKRGQDVALRCDPISGHVSLYWYRQALGQGPEFLTYFNYEAQQDKSGLPNDRFSAERPEGSISTLTIQRTEQRDSAMYRCASSPRHGNLANTGELFFGEGSRLTVL.

This clonotype was counted ten times or more. The rearrangement uses TRBV24-1 and TRBJ2-2; possibly TRBD2 for D (6 bases). V was shortened by 3 bases and J by 6 bases, with 10 bases between the two germline ends. Germline V CDR1 and CDR2: KGHDR, SFDVKD. This CDR3 has 14 residues. This CDR3 is CATSDPTSSGELFF. CDR3 bases: TGTGCCACCAGTGATCCCACTAGCTCCGGGGAGCTGTTTTTT.